The 11 T cell receptor beta chains below all came from one sample that was sequenced in a study of blood T cell repertoires in COVID-19. Repertoires were generated with immunoSEQ multiplex PCR, while TCRdb's copy carries only in-frame clones and drops some. The sample consists of around 250,000 clones, approximately 82% of them appearing once. The specimen sequenced was peripheral blood. The receptors come from a man aged 35 to 55 with active or convalescent COVID-19.

The rearrangement joins TRBV25-1 to TRBJ1-3, with D uncertain. Germline CDR1 is MGHDK and CDR2 is SYGVNS. Trimming removed 3 bases at V and 3 bases at J, with 9 bases between. The CDR3 extends over 14 amino acids. In nucleotides, the CDR3 is TGTGCCAGCAGTGAGTGGGGAGGTGGAAACACCATATATTTT. This encodes CASSEWGGGNTIYF.

This clone appeared a single time. This chain links TRBV5-1 with TRBJ1-4, with 11 bases matching TRBD1. V lost 4 bases to trimming and J lost 6 bases; unmatched junction nucleotides: 2. The germline CDR1 and CDR2 sequences are SGHRS and YFSETQ. There are 14 residues in the CDR3. CDR3 coding DNA: TGCGCCAGCAGCCGGACAGGGGGCGATGAAAAACTGTTTTTT. It yields the protein CASSRTGGDEKLFF.

The chain uses TRBV30 and TRBJ1-2, with 8 bases that match TRBD1. With V trimmed by 2 bases and J by 4 bases, 15 bases remained unmatched. This CDR3 contains 17 residues. Germline-derived CDR1 and CDR2 are GTSNPN and SVGIG (reference sequence). The CDR3 coding sequence is TGTGCCTGGAGTCCCGGGACAGGTGGGGGACCTGGCTATGGCTACACCTTC. Amino acids: CAWSPGTGGGPGYGYTF. Full variable domain (rest looked up from reference TRBV30 and TRBJ1-2): SQTIHQWPATLVQPVGSPLSLECTVEGTSNPNLYWYRQAAGRGLQLLFYSVGIGQISSEVPQNLSASRPQDRQFILSSKKLLLSDSGFYLCAWSPGTGGGPGYGYTFGSGTRLTVV.

This sequence joins TRBV12-3 or TRBV12-4 and TRBJ1-2; D ambiguous. The CDR3 is 12 amino acids. Trimming took 6 bases from V and 5 from J, leaving 10 bases between them. CDR3 sequence: CASSPSGYGYTF. Written as DNA, the CDR3 is TGTGCCAGCAGCCCCTCGGGGTATGGCTACACCTTC.

This clone was recorded only once. V is TRBV24-1 and J is TRBJ1-2; 7 bases are shared with TRBD1. V lost 3 bases and J lost 4; bases outside the gene matches: 4. The CDR3 runs to 14 residues. Germline CDR1 and CDR2: KGHDR and SFDVKD. CDR3 sequence reads: CATSDPGTVYGYTF. The CDR3 region has the DNA TGTGCCACCAGTGATCCGGGGACAGTCTATGGCTACACCTTC.

In this sample, this clone turned up a few times. The chain combines TRBV7-9 with TRBJ2-7; 8 bases agree with TRBD2. The CDR3 runs 14 residues. The germline V gene has CDR1 SEHNR and CDR2 FQNEAQ (reference sequence). Trimming cost V 2 bases and J 7 bases; bases outside gene matches: 7. CDR3 protein: CASSLTELAGEQYF. DNA of the CDR3: TGTGCCAGCAGCTTAACGGAGCTAGCGGGTGAGCAGTACTTC.

The chain is built from TRBV19 and TRBJ2-3, with TRBD2 matching over 7 bases. The CDR3 spans 13 residues. Trimming removed 4 bases from V and 6 bases from J; junction bases left unmatched: 4. Germline-derived CDR1 and CDR2 are LNHDA and SQIVND (reference sequence). Here the CDR3 reads CASSNQGGDTQYF. The CDR3 bases are TGTGCCAGTAGTAACCAGGGAGGGGATACGCAGTATTTT.

This clone was counted a single time. The chain uses TRBV12-3 or TRBV12-4 and TRBJ2-7, with D perhaps TRBD2 (5 bases). This CDR3 has 12 residues. Trimming took 4 bases from V and 6 from J, leaving 10 bases between them. The chain's CDR3 is CASSYITSEQYF. In DNA form, the CDR3 reads TGTGCCAGCAGTTACATCACTAGCGAGCAGTACTTC.

J is TRBJ1-1 and V is TRBV29-1, with D perhaps matching TRBD1 (5 bases). The CDR3 is 11 residues long. CDR1 and CDR2 (germline): SQVTM, ANQGSEA. V lost 3 bases and J lost 7, with 9 bases in between. The CDR3 DNA sequence: TGCAGCGTTGATGGGGCAGTTGAAGCTTTCTTT. Its protein is CSVDGAVEAFF.

The chain carries TRBV28 and TRBJ1-1; a possible D gene is TRBD1 (6 bases). Trimming took off 3 bases at V and 0 bases at J, with 14 bases between the two ends. Germline assignment: CDR1 MDHEN and CDR2 SYDVKM. The CDR3 spans 16 residues. Here the CDR3 DNA reads TGTGCCAGCAGTTTCAGTCGACAGGCTTTGAACACTGAAGCTTTCTTT. Protein: CASSFSRQALNTEAFF.

The rearrangement links TRBV3-1 (or the pseudogene TRBV3-2) to TRBJ1-1; 9 bases map to TRBD1. With 4 bases clipped from V and 5 bases from J, the junction kept 11 bases outside the gene matches. This CDR3 is built from 16 residues. CDR1 is LGHDT and CDR2 is YNNKEL in the germline V gene (reference sequence). The CDR3 DNA sequence: TGTGCCAGCAGCCCCATCACAGGGGGCGTGGGTACTGAAGCTTTCTTT. Its protein product is CASSPITGGVGTEAFF.